This entry features one T cell receptor (beta chain) sequence. Trimming at V came to 3 bases and at J to 4 bases, leaving 9 bases not matched to a gene. Germline CDR1 is SGHRS and CDR2 is YFSETQ. The CDR3 contains 15 residues. Participants were aged about 18 to 100 years, lived in 20 to 25 US areas, and enrolled virtually. Cohorts were assigned according to the clinical history that participants reported. Clones were read by immunoSEQ multiplex PCR, and TCRdb kept only the in-frame ones, dropping some. The table shows some 350,000 clones, with 80% to 90% occurring only once. This entry belongs to a study of blood T cell repertoires in COVID-19. The wider study: Both acute and convalescent COVID-19 samples were obtained from the United States, Italy and Spain. Nucleic acid was either cDNA or gDNA, and it came from T cells, B-cell-depleted T cells, or PBMCs.

Source material: PBMCs or T cells enriched from blood (not recorded which). J is TRBJ1-1 and V is TRBV5-1; 7 bases align to TRBD1. The clonotype was recovered from a woman aged 25-40 years who had recovered from COVID-19. The CDR3 bases are TGCGCCAGCAGCTCCTCAAGGGGGCTCGTCACTGAAGCTTTCTTT. Encoded protein: CASSSSRGLVTEAFF.